The rows below give T cell receptor beta chains drawn from one sample of a study of CD8 T cells in ankylosing spondylitis. One entry per CDR3 protein results from TCRdb running MiXCR on the 5' RACE reads. The data hold 8,400 or so distinct CDR3 sequences, with 3% to 5% observed a single time. Sequenced: blood, either unsorted or a sorted T cell fraction (not recorded which). These receptor sequences come from a female donor with ankylosing spondylitis or in good health (not recorded which). Each CDR3 is given with its conserved first and last residue. The D gene is left open where the match is weak. Size is omitted from some rows. Given values are once, few, many or a class for expanded clones.

V gene: TRBV9; D gene: .; clone size: many; J gene: TRBJ2-7; CDR3 protein: CASSVQGGEQYF; CDR3 DNA: TGTGCCAGCAGCGTCCAGGGGGGCGAGCAGTACTTC
V gene: TRBV9; D gene: .; clone size: many; J gene: TRBJ2-7; CDR3 protein: CASSSGFGVRYEQYF; CDR3 DNA: TGTGCCAGCAGCTCAGGGTTTGGGGTCCGATACGAGCAGTACTTC
V gene: TRBV9; D gene: .; clone size: medium-sized; J gene: TRBJ2-5; CDR3 protein: CASSPFEGGPGTQYF; CDR3 DNA: TGTGCCAGCAGCCCCTTTGAGGGCGGGCCCGGGACCCAGTACTTC
V gene: TRBV9; D gene: .; clone size: medium-sized; J gene: TRBJ1-2; CDR3 protein: CASSEHNGYTF; CDR3 DNA: TGTGCCAGCAGCGAGCACAATGGCTACACCTTC
V gene: TRBV9; D gene: .; clone size: many; J gene: TRBJ1-1; CDR3 protein: CASSLGEGNTEAFF; CDR3 DNA: TGTGCCAGCAGCCTCGGTGAAGGGAACACTGAAGCTTTCTTT
V gene: TRBV9; D gene: TRBD1; clone size: many; J gene: TRBJ1-5; CDR3 protein: CASSLTGGAGQPQHF; CDR3 DNA: TGTGCCAGCAGCTTGACAGGGGGCGCCGGCCAGCCCCAGCATTTT
V gene: TRBV9; D gene: .; clone size: many; J gene: TRBJ1-2; CDR3 protein: CASSAGSGTASHGYTF; CDR3 DNA: TGTGCCAGCAGCGCCGGCTCCGGGACGGCCTCCCATGGCTACACCTTC
V gene: TRBV9; D gene: TRBD1; clone size: many; J gene: TRBJ2-7; CDR3 protein: CASSPGQGTNEQYF; CDR3 DNA: TGTGCCAGCAGCCCTGGACAGGGGACAAACGAGCAGTACTTC
V gene: TRBV9; D gene: .; clone size: medium-sized; J gene: TRBJ2-7; CDR3 protein: CASSPPLGYEQYF; CDR3 DNA: TGTGCCAGCAGCCCCCCCTTGGGGTACGAGCAGTACTTC
V gene: TRBV9; D gene: .; clone size: many; J gene: TRBJ1-1; CDR3 protein: CASSAGWRTEAFF; CDR3 DNA: TGTGCCAGCAGCGCGGGTTGGCGCACTGAAGCTTTCTTT
V gene: TRBV9; D gene: .; clone size: many; J gene: TRBJ2-4; CDR3 protein: CASSVRGSGKNIQYF; CDR3 DNA: TGTGCCAGCAGCGTACGGGGGAGTGGCAAAAACATTCAGTACTTC
V gene: TRBV9; D gene: .; clone size: medium-sized; J gene: TRBJ2-1; CDR3 protein: CASSDRRDSPSYNEQFF; CDR3 DNA: TGTGCCAGCAGCGACCGCCGGGACTCCCCGAGCTACAATGAGCAGTTCTTC
V gene: TRBV9; D gene: .; clone size: medium-sized; J gene: TRBJ2-7; CDR3 protein: CASSVGNTYEQYF; CDR3 DNA: TGTGCCAGCAGCGTAGGCAATACCTACGAGCAGTACTTC
V gene: TRBV9; D gene: TRBD1; clone size: few; J gene: TRBJ2-7; CDR3 protein: CASSEGAVTYEQYF; CDR3 DNA: TGTGCCAGCAGCGAGGGGGCAGTTACCTACGAGCAGTACTTC
V gene: TRBV9; D gene: TRBD2; clone size: many; J gene: TRBJ2-2; CDR3 protein: CASSDPAGGLAGELFF; CDR3 DNA: TGTGCCAGCAGCGACCCAGCGGGGGGGCTTGCCGGGGAGCTGTTTTTT
V gene: TRBV9; D gene: .; clone size: many; J gene: TRBJ2-1; CDR3 protein: CASSSSGGGPSSYNEQFF; CDR3 DNA: TGTGCCAGCAGCTCTTCGGGAGGGGGCCCGAGCTCCTACAATGAGCAGTTCTTC
V gene: TRBV9; D gene: .; clone size: .; J gene: TRBJ1-1; CDR3 protein: CASSVVNSVNTEAFF; CDR3 DNA: TGTGCCAGCAGCGTTGTGAACAGCGTGAACACTGAAGCTTTCTTT
V gene: TRBV9; D gene: .; clone size: few; J gene: TRBJ2-1; CDR3 protein: CASSPIGSSYNEQFF; CDR3 DNA: TGTGCCAGCAGCCCCATAGGCAGCTCCTACAATGAGCAGTTCTTC
V gene: TRBV9; D gene: .; clone size: many; J gene: TRBJ2-3; CDR3 protein: CASSSGGGPKDTQYF; CDR3 DNA: TGTGCCAGCAGCTCAGGGGGGGGGCCAAAAGATACGCAGTATTTT
V gene: TRBV9; D gene: .; clone size: few; J gene: TRBJ2-5; CDR3 protein: CASSVGGGRPETQYF; CDR3 DNA: TGTGCCAGCAGCGTAGGAGGGGGGCGGCCAGAGACCCAGTACTTC
V gene: TRBV9; D gene: TRBD2; clone size: many; J gene: TRBJ2-5; CDR3 protein: CASSLLPGGTQETQYF; CDR3 DNA: TGTGCCAGCAGCCTACTCCCCGGGGGGACCCAAGAGACCCAGTACTTC
V gene: TRBV9; D gene: .; clone size: many; J gene: TRBJ1-1; CDR3 protein: CASSVGGGMNTEAFF; CDR3 DNA: TGTGCCAGCAGCGTAGGTGGTGGGATGAACACTGAAGCTTTCTTT